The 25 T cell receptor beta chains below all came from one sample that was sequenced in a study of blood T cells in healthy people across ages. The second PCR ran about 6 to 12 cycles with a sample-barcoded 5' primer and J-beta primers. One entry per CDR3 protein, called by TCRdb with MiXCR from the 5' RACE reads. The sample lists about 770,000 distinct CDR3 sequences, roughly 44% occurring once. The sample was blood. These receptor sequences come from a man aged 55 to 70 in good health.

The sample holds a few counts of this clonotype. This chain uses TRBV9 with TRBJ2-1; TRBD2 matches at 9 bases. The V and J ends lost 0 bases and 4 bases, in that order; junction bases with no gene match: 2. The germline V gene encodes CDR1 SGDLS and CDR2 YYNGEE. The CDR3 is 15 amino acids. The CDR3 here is CASSVGRGGYNEQFF. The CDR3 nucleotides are TGTGCCAGCAGCGTAGGGCGGGGGGGGTACAATGAGCAGTTCTTC.

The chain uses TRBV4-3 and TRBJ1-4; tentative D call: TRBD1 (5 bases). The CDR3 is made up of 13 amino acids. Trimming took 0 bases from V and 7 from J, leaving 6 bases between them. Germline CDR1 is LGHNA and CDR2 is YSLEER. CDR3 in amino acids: CASSQEGGEKLFF. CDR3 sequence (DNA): TGCGCCAGCAGCCAAGAGGGGGGTGAAAAACTGTTTTTT.

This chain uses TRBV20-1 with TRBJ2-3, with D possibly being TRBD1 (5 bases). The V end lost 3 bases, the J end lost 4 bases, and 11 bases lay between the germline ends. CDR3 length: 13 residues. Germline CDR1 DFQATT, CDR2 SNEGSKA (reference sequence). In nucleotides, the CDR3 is TGCAGTGCTAGGCAGGGTCTCTCAGATACGCAGTATTTT. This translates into CSARQGLSDTQYF.

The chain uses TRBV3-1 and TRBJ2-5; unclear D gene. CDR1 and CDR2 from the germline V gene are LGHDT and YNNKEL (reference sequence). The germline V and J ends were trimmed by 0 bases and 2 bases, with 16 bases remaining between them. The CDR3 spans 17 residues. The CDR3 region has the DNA TGTGCCAGCAGCCAAGAAAAGGTCAGGCATGAGCAAGAGACCCAGTACTTC. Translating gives CASSQEKVRHEQETQYF.

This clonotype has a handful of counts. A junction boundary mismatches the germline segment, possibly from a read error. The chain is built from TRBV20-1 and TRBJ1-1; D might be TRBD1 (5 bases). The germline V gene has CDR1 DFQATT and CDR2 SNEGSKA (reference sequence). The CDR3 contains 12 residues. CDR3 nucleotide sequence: TGCAGTGCTAGAACAACGGACACTGAGGCTTTCTTT. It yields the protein CSARTTDTEAFF.

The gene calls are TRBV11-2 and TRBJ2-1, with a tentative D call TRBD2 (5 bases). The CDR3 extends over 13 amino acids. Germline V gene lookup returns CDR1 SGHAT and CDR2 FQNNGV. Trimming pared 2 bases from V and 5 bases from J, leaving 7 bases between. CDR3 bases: TGTGCCAGCAGCTTATTCGGGAACAATGAGCAGTTCTTC. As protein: CASSLFGNNEQFF. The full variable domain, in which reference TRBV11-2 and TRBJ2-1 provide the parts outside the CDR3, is EAGVAQSPRYKIIEKRQSVAFWCNPISGHATLYWYQQILGQGPKLLIQFQNNGVVDDSQLPKDRFSAERLKGVDSTLKIQPAKLEDSAVYLCASSLFGNNEQFFGPGTRLTVL.

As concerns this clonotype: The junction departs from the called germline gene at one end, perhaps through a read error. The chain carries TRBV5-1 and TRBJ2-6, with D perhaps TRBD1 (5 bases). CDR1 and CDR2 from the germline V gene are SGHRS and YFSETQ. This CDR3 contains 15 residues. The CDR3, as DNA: TGCGCCAGCTCCCCAGGGAACTCTGGGGCCAACGCCCTGACTTTC. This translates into CASSPGNSGANALTF.

The CDR3 protein is CSAKEAGGAKNIQYF. CDR3 DNA sequence: TGCAGTGCTAAAGAGGCAGGGGGAGCCAAAAACATTCAGTACTTC. The J gene is TRBJ2-4, the V gene TRBV20-1, with 7 bases aligning to TRBD1. The CDR3 is 15 residues long. J lost 0 bases, V lost 4 bases, and 6 bases had no gene match. In germline, CDR1 is DFQATT, CDR2 SNEGSKA (reference sequence).

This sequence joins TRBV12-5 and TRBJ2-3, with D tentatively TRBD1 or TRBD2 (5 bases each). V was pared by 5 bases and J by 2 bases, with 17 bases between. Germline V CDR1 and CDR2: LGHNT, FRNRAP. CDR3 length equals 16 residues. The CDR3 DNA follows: TGTGCTAGTGGTCGCGGAGCCCGGGGCCACACAGATACGCAGTATTTT. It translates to CASGRGARGHTDTQYF.

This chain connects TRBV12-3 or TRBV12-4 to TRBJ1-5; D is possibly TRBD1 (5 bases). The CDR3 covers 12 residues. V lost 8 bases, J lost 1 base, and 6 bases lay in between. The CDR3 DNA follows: TGTGCCAGCGGGGGGAGCAATCAGCCCCAGCATTTT. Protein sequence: CASGGSNQPQHF.

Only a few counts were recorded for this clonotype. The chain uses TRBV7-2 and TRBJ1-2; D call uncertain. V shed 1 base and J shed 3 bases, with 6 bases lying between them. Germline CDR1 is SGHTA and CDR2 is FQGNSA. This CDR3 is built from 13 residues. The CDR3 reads CASSLDPDYGYTF. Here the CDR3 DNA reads TGTGCCAGCAGCTTAGACCCGGACTATGGCTACACCTTC.

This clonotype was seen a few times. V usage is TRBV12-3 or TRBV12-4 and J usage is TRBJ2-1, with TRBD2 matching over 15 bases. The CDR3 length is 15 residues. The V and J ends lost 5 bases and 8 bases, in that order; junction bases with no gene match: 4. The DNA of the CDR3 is TGTGCCAGCAGTGGGACTAGCGGGGGGTGGGATGAGCAGTTCTTC. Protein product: CASSGTSGGWDEQFF.

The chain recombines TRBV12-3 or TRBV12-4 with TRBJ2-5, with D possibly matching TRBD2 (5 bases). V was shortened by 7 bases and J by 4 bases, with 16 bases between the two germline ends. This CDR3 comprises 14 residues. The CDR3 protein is CASTVRAFGETQYF. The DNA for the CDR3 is TGTGCCAGCACCGTGCGGGCCTTCGGAGAGACCCAGTACTTC.

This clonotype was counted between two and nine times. CDR3 amino acids: CASSQGFGRGTEAFF. CDR3 coding DNA: TGCGCCAGCAGCCAAGGCTTTGGGAGGGGCACTGAAGCTTTCTTT. The genes are TRBV4-3 and TRBJ1-1; D might be TRBD1 (5 bases). Trimming cost V 1 base and J 4 bases, with 13 bases left between them. Per the germline V gene, CDR1 is LGHNA and CDR2 is YSLEER. The CDR3 spans 15 residues.

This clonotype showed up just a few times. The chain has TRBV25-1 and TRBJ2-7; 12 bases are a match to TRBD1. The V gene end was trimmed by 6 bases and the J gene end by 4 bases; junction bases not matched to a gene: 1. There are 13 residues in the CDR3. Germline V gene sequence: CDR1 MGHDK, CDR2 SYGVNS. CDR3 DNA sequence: TGTGCCAGCAGGGGACAGGGGGCGTACGAGCAGTACTTC. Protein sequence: CASRGQGAYEQYF.

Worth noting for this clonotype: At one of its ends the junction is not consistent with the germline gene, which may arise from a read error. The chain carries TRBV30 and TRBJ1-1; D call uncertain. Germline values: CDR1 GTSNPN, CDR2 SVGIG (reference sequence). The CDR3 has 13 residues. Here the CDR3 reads CAWSIEGNAEAFF. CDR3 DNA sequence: TGTGCCTGGAGTATAGAAGGGAACGCTGAAGCTTTCTTT.

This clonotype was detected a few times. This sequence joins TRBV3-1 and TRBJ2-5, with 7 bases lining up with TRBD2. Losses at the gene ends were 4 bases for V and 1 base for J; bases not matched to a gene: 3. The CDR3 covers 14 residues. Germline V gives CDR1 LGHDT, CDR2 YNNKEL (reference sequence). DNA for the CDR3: TGTGCCAGCAGCCGACTAGCTGCCCAAGAGACCCAGTACTTC. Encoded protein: CASSRLAAQETQYF.

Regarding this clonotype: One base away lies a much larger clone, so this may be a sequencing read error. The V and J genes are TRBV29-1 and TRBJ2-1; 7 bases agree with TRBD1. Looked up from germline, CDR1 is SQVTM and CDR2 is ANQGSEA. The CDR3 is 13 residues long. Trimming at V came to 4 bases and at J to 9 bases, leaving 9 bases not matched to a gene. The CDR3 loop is CSVGQGLVLEQFF. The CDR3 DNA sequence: TGCAGCGTTGGACAGGGCTTGGTGCTTGAGCAGTTCTTC.

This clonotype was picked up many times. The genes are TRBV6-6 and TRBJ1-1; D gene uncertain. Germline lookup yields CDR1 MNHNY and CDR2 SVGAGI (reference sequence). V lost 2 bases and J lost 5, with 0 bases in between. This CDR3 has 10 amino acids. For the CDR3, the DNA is TGTGCCAGCAGTTACACTGAAGCTTTCTTT. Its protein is CASSYTEAFF.

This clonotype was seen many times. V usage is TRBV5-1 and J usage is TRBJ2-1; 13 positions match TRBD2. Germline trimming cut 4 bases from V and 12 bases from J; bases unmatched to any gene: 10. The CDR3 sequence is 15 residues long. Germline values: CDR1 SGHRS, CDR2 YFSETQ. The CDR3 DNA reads TGCGCCAGCAGCCGGGGGACTAGCGGGGCTCGGGGGCAGTTCTTC. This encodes CASSRGTSGARGQFF.

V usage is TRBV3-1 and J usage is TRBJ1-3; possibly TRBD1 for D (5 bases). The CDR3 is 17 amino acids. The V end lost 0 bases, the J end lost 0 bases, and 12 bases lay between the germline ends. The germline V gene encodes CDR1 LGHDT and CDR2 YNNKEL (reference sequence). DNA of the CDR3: TGTGCCAGCAGCCAAGACGGGACTCACTACTCTGGAAACACCATATATTTT. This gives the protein CASSQDGTHYSGNTIYF.

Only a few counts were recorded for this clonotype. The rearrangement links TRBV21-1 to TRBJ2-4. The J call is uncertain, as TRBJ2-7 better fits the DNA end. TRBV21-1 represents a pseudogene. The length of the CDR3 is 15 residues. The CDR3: CASSKGKQNTYEQYF. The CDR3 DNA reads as TGTGCCAGCAGCAAAGGTAAACAGAACACCTACGAGCAGTACTTC.

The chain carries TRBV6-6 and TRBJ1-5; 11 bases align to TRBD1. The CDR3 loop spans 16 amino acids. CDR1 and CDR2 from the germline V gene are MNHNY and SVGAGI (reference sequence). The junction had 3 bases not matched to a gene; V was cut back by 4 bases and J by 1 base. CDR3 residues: CASSFGQGASNQPQHF. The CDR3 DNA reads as TGTGCCAGCAGTTTCGGACAGGGGGCAAGCAATCAGCCCCAGCATTTT.

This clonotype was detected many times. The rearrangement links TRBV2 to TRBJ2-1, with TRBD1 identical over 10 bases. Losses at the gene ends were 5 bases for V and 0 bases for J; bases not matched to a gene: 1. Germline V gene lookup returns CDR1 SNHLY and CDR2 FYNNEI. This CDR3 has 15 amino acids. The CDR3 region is CASSRTGGSYNEQFF. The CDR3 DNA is TGTGCCAGCAGTCGGACAGGGGGCTCCTACAATGAGCAGTTCTTC.

CDR3 bases: TGTGCCAGCAGTTACCGGACCTACGGGTCCTATAATTCACCCCTCCACTTT. This encodes CASSYRTYGSYNSPLHF. The rearrangement joins TRBV6-5 to TRBJ1-6; the D is unclear. In germline, CDR1 is MNHEY, CDR2 SVGAGI. The CDR3 is made up of 17 amino acids. V dropped 2 bases and J dropped 1 base, with 12 bases sitting between them.